The 24 T cell receptor beta chains presented below share a single source sample, sequenced in a study of blood T cell repertoires in COVID-19 (dated by TCRdb to 2020 to 2022). The library came from the immunoSEQ multiplex PCR assay. In TCRdb, the immuneACCESS table is reduced to in-frame sequences with V and J assigned. These tables do not hold every clone; where another copy was compared, an unresolved V gene accounts for under half, and the others remain unexplained. The sample table shows about 140,000 clones, and 88% are seen once. The top ten hold 2.5% of the sample. Sample: peripheral blood. Receptor source: a human donor with COVID-19, enrolled during active disease. The donor label of this sample is uncertain.

In the case of this clone: Other DNA sequences in this sample translate to the same CDR3. The chain recombines TRBV6-5 with TRBJ1-1; D is unclear. CDR1 is MNHEY, CDR2 SVGAGI, per germline. This CDR3 has 12 amino acids. Deletions cut 5 bases from V and 4 bases from J, with 8 bases between. The CDR3 DNA sequence: TGTGCCAGCAGTCGCGGTGGCACTGAAGCTTTCTTT. The encoded protein is CASSRGGTEAFF.

The V call is TRBV7-8, the J call TRBJ2-1; D is possibly TRBD2 (5 bases). V was pared by 0 bases and J by 3 bases, with 24 bases between. The CDR3 is 20 amino acids. CDR1 is SGHVS, CDR2 FQNEAQ, per germline. Here the CDR3 reads CASSLAPRVSLGAVYNEQFF. The CDR3 DNA sequence: TGTGCCAGCAGCTTAGCGCCGAGAGTTAGCCTTGGAGCGGTCTACAATGAGCAGTTCTTC.

This clone was picked up one time. The chain uses TRBV5-1 and TRBJ1-1; D might be TRBD1 (5 bases). Trimming took 2 bases from V and 8 from J, leaving 13 bases between them. This CDR3 region has 13 residues. From germline, CDR1 is SGHRS and CDR2 YFSETQ. CDR3 nucleotides: TGCGCCAGCAGCTTAACATCCGGGGGGGAAGCTTTCTTT. Amino acid sequence: CASSLTSGGEAFF.

Of note for this clone: Other DNA sequences in this specimen translate into the identical CDR3. This chain joins TRBV5-5 and TRBJ1-5, with D possibly TRBD1 on 6 matching bases. Germline V gene lookup returns CDR1 SGHKS and CDR2 YYEKEE (reference sequence). This CDR3 is built from 14 residues. V shed 0 bases and J shed 6 bases, with 10 bases lying between them. Here the CDR3 DNA reads TGTGCCAGCAGCTTGGAAGGGGGTGGTCAGCCCCAGCATTTT. This sequence encodes CASSLEGGGQPQHF. The variable domain in full, with the rest retrieved from reference TRBV5-5 and TRBJ1-5, is DAGVTQSPTHLIKTRGQQVTLRCSPISGHKSVSWYQQVLGQGPQFIFQYYEKEERGRGNFPDRFSARQFPNYSSELNVNALLLGDSALYLCASSLEGGGQPQHFGDGTRLSIL.

The J gene is TRBJ2-2, the V gene TRBV5-1; TRBD1 might be the D (6 bases). There are 16 residues in the CDR3. Per germline, CDR1 SGHRS and CDR2 YFSETQ. V was shortened by 1 base and J by 2 bases, with 12 bases between the two germline ends. Written as DNA, the CDR3 is TGCGCCAGCAGCTTGAGGGCAGGGGCTAACACCGGGGAGCTGTTTTTT. The encoded protein is CASSLRAGANTGELFF.

This clone was counted between two and nine times. This chain connects TRBV27 to TRBJ2-2, with D possibly being TRBD1 (5 bases). Germline V lookup: CDR1 MNHEY, CDR2 SMNVEV (reference sequence). The CDR3 covers 13 residues. V lost 5 bases to trimming and J lost 5 bases, with 9 bases between them. The CDR3 DNA is TGTGCCAGCAGTCGCAGGGTAACCGGGGAGCTGTTTTTT. Amino acid sequence: CASSRRVTGELFF.

V usage is TRBV28 and J usage is TRBJ1-6, with 7 bases lining up with TRBD1. The CDR3 runs to 15 residues. V was clipped by 5 bases and J by 10 bases; unmatched bases: 11. Germline V gene sequence: CDR1 MDHEN, CDR2 SYDVKM. The CDR3 bases are TGTGCCAGCAGTCCGCAAACAGGGGTCGGCTCACCCCTCCACTTT. Its protein product is CASSPQTGVGSPLHF.

This clone was detected only a few times. The chain carries TRBV19 and TRBJ1-1; 10 bases map to TRBD1. The CDR3 loop spans 17 amino acids. The germline V gene encodes CDR1 LNHDA and CDR2 SQIVND (reference sequence). V shed 5 bases and J 4 bases; nucleotides not matched to a gene: 13. In nucleotides, the CDR3 is TGTGCCAGTAGTCGGAGACAGGGGGCGGGTTTAAGCACTGAAGCTTTCTTT. Its translation is CASSRRQGAGLSTEAFF.

This chain uses TRBV5-4 with TRBJ2-3; 9 positions match TRBD1. Germline values: CDR1 SGHNT, CDR2 YYREEE (reference sequence). This CDR3 contains 15 residues. Unmatched junction bases numbered 5, after V lost 1 base and J lost 5 bases. CDR3 region: CASSLPAGQGDTQYF. The CDR3 DNA reads as TGTGCCAGCAGCTTGCCGGCGGGACAGGGAGATACGCAGTATTTT. The whole variable domain, remainder taken from reference TRBV5-4 and TRBJ2-3, is ETGVTQSPTHLIKTRGQQVTLRCSSQSGHNTVSWYQQALGQGPQFIFQYYREEENGRGNFPPRFSGLQFPNYSSELNVNALELDDSALYLCASSLPAGQGDTQYFGPGTRLTVL.

The V gene is TRBV19, the J gene TRBJ1-2, with 7 bases that match TRBD1. The V gene end was trimmed by 9 bases and the J gene end by 3 bases; junction bases not matched to a gene: 13. Germline V gene sequence: CDR1 LNHDA, CDR2 SQIVND (reference sequence). The CDR3 spans 15 residues. The CDR3 loop is CASQQRDSPDYGYTF. CDR3 nucleotide sequence: TGTGCCAGCCAGCAACGGGACAGCCCCGACTATGGCTACACCTTC.

The rearrangement links TRBV2 to TRBJ2-6; weak D call: TRBD2 (6 bases). The CDR3 length is 12 residues. Between the trimmed V and J ends, which lost 4 bases and 10 bases, there was a span of 8 bases. The germline gives CDR1 SNHLY, CDR2 FYNNEI. CDR3: CASSVRGNVLTF. CDR3 bases: TGTGCCAGCAGTGTTCGGGGGAACGTCCTGACTTTC. The full variable domain, its missing parts supplied by reference TRBV2 and TRBJ2-6, is EPEVTQTPSHQVTQMGQEVILRCVPISNHLYFYWYRQILGQKVEFLVSFYNNEISEKSEIFDDQFSVERPDGSNFTLKIRSTKLEDSAMYFCASSVRGNVLTFGAGSRLTVL.

V gene TRBV30 combines with J gene TRBJ1-1, with TRBD1 matching over 7 bases. CDR3 length: 16 residues. V dropped 0 bases and J dropped 1; count of bases not matched to a gene: 8. Germline V gives CDR1 GTSNPN, CDR2 SVGIG (reference sequence). This chain's CDR3 is CAWSVRADRANTEAFF. The CDR3 DNA follows: TGTGCCTGGAGTGTACGGGCAGACAGGGCGAACACTGAAGCTTTCTTT.

The chain uses TRBV10-3 and TRBJ2-7; 7 nucleotides align to TRBD2. With V trimmed by 8 bases and J by 3 bases, 7 bases remained unmatched. Germline values: CDR1 ENHRY, CDR2 SYGVKD. The CDR3 spans 13 residues. CDR3 sequence: CAIGPSGFYEQYF. CDR3 DNA sequence: TGTGCCATCGGCCCTAGCGGATTCTACGAGCAGTACTTC.

The chain recombines TRBV2 with TRBJ2-1; 12 bases fit TRBD2. V lost 8 bases and J lost 4; bases outside the gene matches: 12. This CDR3 region has 17 residues. Looked up from germline, CDR1 is SNHLY and CDR2 is FYNNEI. The DNA of the CDR3 is TGTGCCAGCTCGGTGCTAGCGGGAGGGCCCGGGTACAATGAGCAGTTCTTC. The encoded protein is CASSVLAGGPGYNEQFF. Using reference TRBV2 and TRBJ2-1 for the parts outside the CDR3, the full variable domain is EPEVTQTPSHQVTQMGQEVILRCVPISNHLYFYWYRQILGQKVEFLVSFYNNEISEKSEIFDDQFSVERPDGSNFTLKIRSTKLEDSAMYFCASSVLAGGPGYNEQFFGPGTRLTVL.

The V call is TRBV7-8, the J call TRBJ1-3; no clear D gene. The V end lost 2 bases, the J end lost 7 bases, and 24 bases lay between the germline ends. Per the germline V gene, CDR1 is SGHVS and CDR2 is FQNEAQ. The CDR3 has 18 amino acids. The CDR3 loop is CASSLRAQEALTGNTIYF. The CDR3 DNA reads as TGTGCCAGCAGCTTAAGGGCCCAGGAGGCGCTCACGGGGAACACCATATATTTT. Looking up the rest from reference TRBV7-8 and TRBJ1-3 gives the full variable domain: GAGVSQSPRYKVAKRGQDVALRCDPISGHVSLFWYQQALGQGPEFLTYFQNEAQLDKSGLPSDRFFAERPEGSVSTLKIQRTQQEDSAVYLCASSLRAQEALTGNTIYFGEGSWLTVV.

This sequence joins TRBV6-5 and TRBJ1-5; D is possibly TRBD1 (6 bases). Germline CDR1 reads MNHEY; CDR2 reads SVGAGI. The V end lost 7 bases, the J end lost 6 bases, and 16 bases lay between the germline ends. The CDR3 is made up of 14 amino acids. CDR3 sequence reads: CASTSTGMGQPQHF. In DNA form, the CDR3 reads TGTGCCAGCACCTCAACAGGGATGGGTCAGCCCCAGCATTTT.

The rearrangement links TRBV5-1 to TRBJ1-1; the D is unclear. Trimming stripped 3 bases from V and 1 base from J, with 10 bases between. Germline lookup yields CDR1 SGHRS and CDR2 YFSETQ. The CDR3 is made up of 14 amino acids. For the CDR3, the DNA is TGCGCCAGCAGCTCCCGGTTCGAGAACACTGAAGCTTTCTTT. This sequence encodes CASSSRFENTEAFF.

This chain links TRBV3-1 (or the pseudogene TRBV3-2) with TRBJ1-5, with a tentative D call TRBD1 (5 bases). The CDR3 extends over 15 amino acids. Trimming stripped 4 bases from V and 5 bases from J, with 15 bases between. Germline V gene lookup returns CDR1 LGHDT and CDR2 YNNKEL (reference sequence). CDR3 residues: CASSPQGRGHQPQHF. CDR3 DNA: TGTGCCAGCAGCCCCCAAGGGAGGGGACATCAGCCCCAGCATTTT.

DNA of the CDR3: TGTGCCAGTAGTCCATCCTTTTTCCGACAGGTCTTCTCTGGAAACACCATATATTTT. The encoded protein is CASSPSFFRQVFSGNTIYF. V is TRBV19 and J is TRBJ1-3; a possible D gene is TRBD1 (6 bases). The CDR3 is 19 amino acids. V lost 5 bases to trimming and J lost 0 bases, with 23 bases between them. Germline V gene lookup returns CDR1 LNHDA and CDR2 SQIVND (reference sequence). The entire variable domain, with the rest obtained from reference TRBV19 and TRBJ1-3, is as follows: DGGITQSPKYLFRKEGQNVTLSCEQNLNHDAMYWYRQDPGQGLRLIYYSQIVNDFQKGDIAEGYSVSREKKESFPLTVTSAQKNPTAFYLCASSPSFFRQVFSGNTIYFGEGSWLTVV.

This sequence joins TRBV5-4 and TRBJ1-1; TRBD1 matches at 8 bases. The length of the CDR3 is 14 residues. V was clipped by 5 bases and J by 0 bases; unmatched bases: 3. CDR1 is SGHNT and CDR2 is YYREEE in the germline V gene (reference sequence). CDR3: CASRMDRVNTEAFF. The CDR3 DNA is TGTGCCAGCAGGATGGACAGGGTGAACACTGAAGCTTTCTTT.

DNA of the CDR3: TGTGCCAGTAGTATCGGCGCAGGGGAAAGTAATGAAAAACTGTTTTTT. Protein: CASSIGAGESNEKLFF. The rearrangement joins TRBV19 to TRBJ1-4, with D tentatively TRBD1 (6 bases). CDR3 size: 16 residues. V was clipped by 3 bases and J by 4 bases, with 15 bases between them. CDR1 LNHDA and CDR2 SQIVND come from the germline V gene (reference sequence).

The genes are TRBV5-1 and TRBJ2-7; 7 bases fit TRBD1. This CDR3 spans 15 amino acids. The V and J ends lost 7 bases and 3 bases, in that order; junction bases with no gene match: 13. Germline V gives CDR1 SGHRS, CDR2 YFSETQ. The CDR3 DNA sequence: TGCGCCAGCGCCCAAGAGGTCGGGACAGTCTACGAGCAGTACTTC. It translates to CASAQEVGTVYEQYF. The entire variable domain, with the rest obtained from reference TRBV5-1 and TRBJ2-7, is as follows: KAGVTQTPRYLIKTRGQQVTLSCSPISGHRSVSWYQQTPGQGLQFLFEYFSETQRNKGNFPGRFSGRQFSNSRSEMNVSTLELGDSALYLCASAQEVGTVYEQYFGPGTRLTVT.

J is TRBJ1-2 and V is TRBV15, with D unclear. Germline CDR1 reads LNHNV; CDR2 reads YYDKDF (reference sequence). The CDR3 loop spans 13 amino acids. Trimming took 0 bases from V and 6 from J, leaving 8 bases between them. The CDR3 DNA reads TGTGCCACCAGCAGAGATCGGGTGGATGGCTACACCTTC. It codes for CATSRDRVDGYTF.

The CDR3 coding sequence is TGTGCCAGCAGTTTACTAGCGGGCATACCCGGGGAGCTGTTTTTT. Protein sequence: CASSLLAGIPGELFF. The genes are TRBV28 and TRBJ2-2; TRBD2 matches 8 bases. The germline CDR1 and CDR2 sequences are MDHEN and SYDVKM. With 2 bases clipped from V and 6 bases from J, the junction kept 5 bases outside the gene matches. The CDR3 sequence is 15 residues long.